The T cell receptor (beta chain) under discussion was sequenced for a study of T-cell memory formation after mild COVID-19. The sample holds a few counts of this clonotype. The authors produced TCR alpha and TCR beta cDNA libraries with sample barcodes and UMIs by 5'RACE using constant-segment primers. MiXCR, run by TCRdb on the 5' RACE reads, gives a single entry per CDR3 protein. This sample has some 180,000 distinct CDR3 sequences, with 10% to 15% found just once. The CDR3 is 16 amino acids. V lost 10 bases, J lost 0 bases, and 18 bases lay in between. Germline assignment: CDR1 MDHEN and CDR2 SYDVKM.

This sequence originates from a man aged 18 to 29 who had mild COVID-19 (a few samples of this study predate the infection). Cell type and time point are not known. The chain recombines TRBV28 with TRBJ2-2; the D gene is possibly TRBD2 (5 bases). Sequencing was performed on PBMCs or a T cell subset sorted from them (not recorded which). The DNA of the CDR3 is TGTGCCACCTACCGGTTGGGCGGGTCGAACACCGGGGAGCTGTTTTTT. This sequence encodes CATYRLGGSNTGELFF.